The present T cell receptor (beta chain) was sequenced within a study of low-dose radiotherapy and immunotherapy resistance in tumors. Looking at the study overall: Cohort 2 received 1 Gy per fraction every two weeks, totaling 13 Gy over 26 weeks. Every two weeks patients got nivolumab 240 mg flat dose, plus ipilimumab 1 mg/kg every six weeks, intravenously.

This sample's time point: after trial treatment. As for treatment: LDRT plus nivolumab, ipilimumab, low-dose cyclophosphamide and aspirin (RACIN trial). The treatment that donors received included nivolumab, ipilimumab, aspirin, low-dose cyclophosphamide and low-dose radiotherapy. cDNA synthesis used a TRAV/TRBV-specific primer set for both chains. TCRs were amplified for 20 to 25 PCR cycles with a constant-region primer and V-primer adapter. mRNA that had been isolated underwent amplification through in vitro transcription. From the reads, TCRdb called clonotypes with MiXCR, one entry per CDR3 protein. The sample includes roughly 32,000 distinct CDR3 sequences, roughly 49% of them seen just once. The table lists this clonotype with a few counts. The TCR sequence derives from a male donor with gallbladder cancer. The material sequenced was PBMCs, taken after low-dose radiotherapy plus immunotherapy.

The CDR3 DNA sequence: TGTGCCAGCAGACCTCGACAGGGAGAGACTGAAGCTTTCTTT. Its protein product is CASRPRQGETEAFF. The chain joins TRBV7-2 to TRBJ1-1, with 7 bases aligning to TRBD1. Germline V gives CDR1 SGHTA, CDR2 FQGNSA. The CDR3 length is 14 residues. The ends lost 6 bases at V and 5 bases at J; junction bases unmatched: 9.